This T cell receptor (beta chain) was found in a study of OX40 agonist ivuxolimab in advanced cancers. Describing the broader study: The costimulatory receptor OX40 (CD134) was targeted by ivuxolimab, a fully human IgG2 agonistic monoclonal antibody. Peripheral TCRbeta sequencing aimed to test whether ivuxolimab altered TCR sequence diversity and caused clonal T-cell expansion. Intravenous ivuxolimab was administered to patients every 2 weeks at six dose levels: 0.01, 0.1, 0.3, 1.5, 3 and 10 mg/kg. Of the roughly 50 dose-escalation patients, hepatocellular carcinoma was present in about 20, melanoma in roughly 15, renal cell carcinoma in 9 and head and neck cancer in 9. The paper covers the monotherapy dose-escalation part of the phase I ivuxolimab trial, which included N of about 56 patients. Three dose-escalation patients achieved partial responses, one with hepatocellular carcinoma and two with cutaneous melanoma. In the dose-escalation cohort, about four fifths of patients were male, and the mean age was roughly 60 years with a range of roughly 20 to 79. Prior anti-PD-1, anti-PD-L1 or anti-CTLA-4 therapy was permitted, and about two fifths of dose-escalation patients had received checkpoint inhibitors.

V and J are truncated by 2 bases and 5 bases respectively, leaving an intervening sequence of 10 bases. Via the germline V gene, CDR1 is KGHSH and CDR2 LQKENI. The CDR3 starts with the cysteine, ends with the phenylalanine, and has 14 residues. The entry retains the CDR3 DNA only, 42 bases that are in frame from base 1. The trial excluded patients who had a history of autoimmune disease or were on systemic immunosuppression. Peripheral blood for TCR sequencing was drawn from every dose cohort at baseline, at cycle 4 day 1 and at cycle 7 day 1. Samples came from an open-label, multicenter, first-in-human phase I dose-escalation trial of ivuxolimab. Adults with locally advanced or metastatic melanoma, renal cell carcinoma, hepatocellular carcinoma or head and neck squamous cell carcinoma were enrolled in the trial. Before TCR sequencing, CD4+ T cells and CD8+ T cells from peripheral blood were sorted into separate populations.

Beyond this particular receptor, the publication reports: After ivuxolimab, CD8+ T cells had more expanded clones than CD4+ T cells on average. Low levels of normalized T-cell clonal expansion were also seen in some patients who did not respond. In partial responders in the 0.1-3.0 mg/kg groups, normalized peripheral clonal expansion was found to be among the lowest, especially among CD8+ T cells. At doses from 0.1 to 3.0 mg/kg, clonal expansion was seen in both CD4+ and CD8+ blood T cells between baseline and week 6. Which antigens the clonally expanded peripheral T cells were specific for was not determined.

Genomic DNA was extracted from sorted cells for sequencing of the TCRbeta CDR3 region. The immunoSEQ Assay was used for sequencing of TCRbeta CDR3 regions. TCRdb holds this immuneACCESS table with in-frame rearrangements only. Some clones are missing; in checked studies, unresolved V genes explain under half, and the rest has no known cause. This sample gives some 45,000 clones in total; around 80% of them show up just once. The top ten clones comprise about 5.5% of the sample. With regard to this clone: The antigen this receptor binds is unknown. Within one base of it there is no much larger clone, and no base qualities were kept.

In this chain, TRBV18 is recombined with TRBJ1-5; possibly the D gene is TRBD1, per 6 matching bases. Sequenced here: CD4+ or CD8+ T cells sorted from blood, sampled in a trial of the OX40 agonist ivuxolimab. This TCR was sampled from an adult with an advanced solid tumor such as melanoma, head and neck, liver or kidney cancer. Here the CDR3 is given as CASSPKSGDQPQHF. The DNA sequence follows: TGTGCCAGCTCACCAAAGTCAGGGGATCAGCCCCAGCATTTT.